The 20 T cell receptor beta chains below come from one sample, sequenced in a study of blood T cell repertoires in COVID-19. TCRdb's table, derived via immunoSEQ multiplex PCR, lists solely in-frame clones and lacks some. The table has 100,000 to 150,000 clones, 65% to 90% seen once. The sequencing sample was made of peripheral blood. Receptors were obtained from a woman over 75 with acute or convalescent COVID-19.

This clone was picked up a small number of times. The chain couples TRBV6-2 or TRBV6-3 to TRBJ2-5; perhaps TRBD1 as D (6 bases). CDR1 is MNHEY and CDR2 is SVGEGT in the germline V gene. Trimming stripped 6 bases from V and 2 bases from J, with 13 bases between. This CDR3 contains 14 residues. CDR3 coding DNA: TGTGCCAGCAGCCAGGACAGCCTACAAGAGACCCAGTACTTC. Protein sequence: CASSQDSLQETQYF.

This clone has a single count. This rearrangement joins TRBV5-6 to TRBJ1-6; TRBD1 matches 9 bases. After removal of 3 bases from V and 14 bases from J, the junction contained 12 bases not matched to a gene. There are 15 residues in the CDR3. From germline, CDR1 is SGHDT and CDR2 YYEEEE. The CDR3 spells CASSSGTGRVITLHF. CDR3 DNA sequence: TGTGCCAGCAGCTCCGGGACAGGGAGGGTTATCACCCTCCACTTT.

The CDR3 DNA follows: TGTGCCATCAGTGAGGGAGCAACTAATGAAAAACTGTTTTTT. Amino acid sequence: CAISEGATNEKLFF. The chain links TRBV10-3 to TRBJ1-4; D unclear. CDR3 length equals 14 residues. The V end was cut by 2 bases, the J end by 0 bases, with 4 bases between. Germline V CDR1 and CDR2: ENHRY, SYGVKD.

V usage is TRBV28 and J usage is TRBJ1-4; 10 bases line up with TRBD1. The CDR3 totals 17 residues. V lost 6 bases, J lost 6 bases, and 13 bases stayed unmatched. Per the germline V gene, CDR1 is MDHEN and CDR2 is SYDVKM. CDR3 sequence (DNA): TGTGCCAGCAGCTCGCTCCGGTCGGACAGGGGGGATGAAAAACTGTTTTTT. Amino acids: CASSSLRSDRGDEKLFF.

The V and J genes are TRBV28 and TRBJ1-2; 8 nucleotides match TRBD1. Germline CDR1 MDHEN, CDR2 SYDVKM. Trimming cost V 6 bases and J 7 bases; bases outside gene matches: 13. CDR3 length equals 15 residues. In DNA form, the CDR3 reads TGTGCCAGCAGCCCCGTTACGACAGGGGTGAGTGGCTACACCTTC. Translation gives CASSPVTTGVSGYTF.

V gene TRBV19 combines with J gene TRBJ1-1; tentative D call: TRBD1 (6 bases). Germline V CDR1 and CDR2: LNHDA, SQIVND (reference sequence). This CDR3 comprises 14 residues. Trimming shortened V by 6 bases and J by 4 bases, and 15 bases separated the two germline ends. In nucleotides, the CDR3 is TGTGCCAGTAGATGGGGACACCCGGGCACTGAAGCTTTCTTT. Amino acid sequence: CASRWGHPGTEAFF.

The chain couples TRBV10-3 to TRBJ1-2; TRBD1 agrees at 10 bases. This CDR3 has 14 amino acids. With 6 bases clipped from V and 8 bases from J, the junction kept 9 bases outside the gene matches. The germline V gene encodes CDR1 ENHRY and CDR2 SYGVKD. CDR3 DNA: TGTGCCATCAGGGCCGGACAGGGGGAAGTAGGCTACACCTTC. Its translation: CAIRAGQGEVGYTF.

The rearrangement uses TRBV11-3 and TRBJ1-1; D is unresolved. The CDR3 sequence is 13 residues long. With 4 bases removed from V and 8 bases from J, the gap between germline ends came to 14 bases. Germline V gene data show CDR1 as SGHNT and CDR2 as YENEEA. The CDR3 nucleotides are TGTGCCAGCAGCTCGGGCGGACTTGGAGAAGCTTTCTTT. Translating it yields CASSSGGLGEAFF. The full variable domain, in which reference TRBV11-3 and TRBJ1-1 provide the parts outside the CDR3, is EAGVVQSPRYKIIEKKQPVAFWCNPISGHNTLYWYLQNLGQGPELLIRYENEEAVDDSQLPKDRFSAERLKGVDSTLKIQPAELGDSAVYLCASSSGGLGEAFFGQGTRLTVV.

The gene calls are TRBV3-1 (or the pseudogene TRBV3-2) and TRBJ1-2, with D tentatively TRBD1 (5 bases). Trimming took off 1 base at V and 4 bases at J, with 16 bases between the two ends. The CDR3 covers 16 residues. Germline V gives CDR1 LGHDT, CDR2 YNNKEL (reference sequence). The CDR3 DNA reads TGTGCCAGCAGCCAAGGTGGTCAGGGCCTGAGCTATGGCTACACCTTC. It encodes CASSQGGQGLSYGYTF.

The V gene is TRBV5-1, the J gene TRBJ1-1; D is ambiguous. Trimming removed 4 bases from V and 1 base from J, with 11 bases in between. The germline CDR1 and CDR2 sequences are SGHRS and YFSETQ. The CDR3 sequence is 14 residues long. CDR3: CASSLIPGNTEAFF. DNA for the CDR3: TGCGCCAGCAGCCTTATACCAGGGAACACTGAAGCTTTCTTT.

V gene TRBV29-1 combines with J gene TRBJ1-2, with TRBD1 identical over 8 bases. The length of the CDR3 is 13 residues. The V gene's germline CDR1 is SQVTM and CDR2 ANQGSEA. V gave up 4 bases and J gave up 4 bases; unmatched junction bases: 5. CDR3 DNA: TGCAGCGTTGGTGACAGGGGAACCTATGGCTACACCTTC. Translating it yields CSVGDRGTYGYTF.

The chain uses TRBV28 and TRBJ1-2; 9 bases agree with TRBD1. Unmatched junction bases numbered 6, after V lost 5 bases and J lost 5 bases. Germline lookup yields CDR1 MDHEN and CDR2 SYDVKM. CDR3 length: 14 residues. The CDR3 region has the DNA TGTGCCAGCAGTGAAAACGGACAGGGGTATGGCTACACCTTC. As protein: CASSENGQGYGYTF.

The chain joins TRBV19 to TRBJ2-2, with a tentative D call TRBD1 (6 bases). Trimming stripped 6 bases from V and 3 bases from J, with 11 bases between. CDR1 is LNHDA, CDR2 SQIVND, per germline (reference sequence). CDR3 length equals 14 residues. CDR3 DNA: TGTGCCAGTAGCGAGGACAGATACACCGGGGAGCTGTTTTTT. Amino acid sequence: CASSEDRYTGELFF.

V usage is TRBV5-1 and J usage is TRBJ1-2; TRBD1 matches at 7 bases. The germline V gene has CDR1 SGHRS and CDR2 YFSETQ. CDR3 length equals 12 residues. The J segment lost 8 bases and the V segment lost 1 base, leaving 2 bases of the junction unmatched. Here the CDR3 DNA reads TGCGCCAGCAGCTTGACAGGGGTGGGCTACACCTTC. Encoded protein: CASSLTGVGYTF.

As DNA, the CDR3 is TGTGCCAGCAGCTACCAGGGGCTGGGGTTCCAAGAGACCCAGTACTTC. Its translation is CASSYQGLGFQETQYF. The genes are TRBV7-2 and TRBJ2-5, with TRBD1 as a possible D gene (6 bases). This CDR3 is built from 16 residues. In germline, CDR1 is SGHTA, CDR2 FQGNSA. V dropped 4 bases and J dropped 1 base, with 16 bases sitting between them. Based on the CDR3 plus reference TRBV7-2 and TRBJ2-5, the full variable domain is GAGVSQSPSNKVTEKGKDVELRCDPISGHTALYWYRQSLGQGLEFLIYFQGNSAPDKSGLPSDRFSAERTGGSVSTLTIQRTQQEDSAVYLCASSYQGLGFQETQYFGPGTRLLVL.

Here the CDR3 DNA reads TGTGCCAGCAGTTACTCTCCGACAGGGAAAAAAGCTTTCTTT. Residues: CASSYSPTGKKAFF. The rearrangement joins TRBV6-2 or TRBV6-3 to TRBJ1-1, with TRBD1 matching 7 bases. The CDR3 length is 14 residues. From germline, CDR1 is MNHEY and CDR2 SVGEGT. Trimming took 0 bases from V and 9 from J; bases not matched to a gene: 7.

The chain joins TRBV6-6 to TRBJ2-7; 8 bases fit TRBD2. J was trimmed by 6 bases and V by 4 bases; bases with no gene match: 8. The germline V gene encodes CDR1 MNHNY and CDR2 SVGAGI (reference sequence). The CDR3 spans 14 residues. The chain's CDR3 is CASSSPRAGVEQYF. The CDR3, as DNA: TGTGCCAGCAGTTCCCCGAGAGCGGGGGTCGAGCAGTACTTC.

The rearrangement joins TRBV6-5 to TRBJ1-1; no reliable D call. Trimming stripped 6 bases from V and 4 bases from J, with 15 bases between. Germline V gene sequence: CDR1 MNHEY, CDR2 SVGAGI. There are 14 residues in the CDR3. CDR3 sequence reads: CASRDALDSTEAFF. For the CDR3, the DNA is TGTGCCAGCAGGGATGCCCTGGACTCCACTGAAGCTTTCTTT.

J is TRBJ2-3 and V is TRBV9, with TRBD2 identical over 9 bases. The junction had 7 bases not matched to a gene; V was cut back by 3 bases and J by 2 bases. Germline V gene sequence: CDR1 SGDLS, CDR2 YYNGEE. The CDR3 is made up of 16 amino acids. As DNA, the CDR3 is TGTGCCAGCAGCGCGAGCGGGGGGCAGACCACAGATACGCAGTATTTT. Translation: CASSASGGQTTDTQYF.

This clone was observed a handful of times. This sequence joins TRBV7-2 and TRBJ1-1, with D maybe TRBD1 (5 bases). CDR1 is SGHTA, CDR2 FQGNSA, per germline. The CDR3 contains 13 residues. The V end lost 5 bases, the J end lost 7 bases, and 14 bases lay between the germline ends. The CDR3 sequence: CASSVDTAFEAFF. CDR3 DNA: TGTGCCAGCAGCGTGGACACGGCGTTTGAAGCTTTCTTT.